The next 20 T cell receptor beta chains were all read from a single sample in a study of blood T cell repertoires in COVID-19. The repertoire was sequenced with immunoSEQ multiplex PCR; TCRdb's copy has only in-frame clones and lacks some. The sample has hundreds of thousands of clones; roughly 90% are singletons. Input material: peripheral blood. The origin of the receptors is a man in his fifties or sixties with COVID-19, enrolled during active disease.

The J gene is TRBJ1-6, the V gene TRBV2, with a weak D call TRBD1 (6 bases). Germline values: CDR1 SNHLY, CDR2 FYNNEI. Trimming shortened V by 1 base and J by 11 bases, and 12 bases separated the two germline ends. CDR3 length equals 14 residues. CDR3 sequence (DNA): TGTGCCAGCAGTGAAGGCGGGGGCCTAACACCCCTCCACTTT. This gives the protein CASSEGGGLTPLHF. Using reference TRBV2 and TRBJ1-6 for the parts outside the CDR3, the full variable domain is EPEVTQTPSHQVTQMGQEVILRCVPISNHLYFYWYRQILGQKVEFLVSFYNNEISEKSEIFDDQFSVERPDGSNFTLKIRSTKLEDSAMYFCASSEGGGLTPLHFGNGTRLTVT.

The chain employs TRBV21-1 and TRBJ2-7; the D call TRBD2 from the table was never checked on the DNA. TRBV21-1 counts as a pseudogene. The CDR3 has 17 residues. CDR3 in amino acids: CASSAGTPGRDSYEQYF. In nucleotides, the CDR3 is TGTGCCAGCAGCGCCGGGACTCCAGGCCGGGACTCCTACGAGCAGTACTTC.

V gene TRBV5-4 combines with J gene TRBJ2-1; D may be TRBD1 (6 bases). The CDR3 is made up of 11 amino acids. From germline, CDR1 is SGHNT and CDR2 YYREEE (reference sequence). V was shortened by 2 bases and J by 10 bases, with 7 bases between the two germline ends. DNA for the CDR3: TGTGCCAGCAGCTTAGGACAGGAGCAGTTCTTC. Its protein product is CASSLGQEQFF.

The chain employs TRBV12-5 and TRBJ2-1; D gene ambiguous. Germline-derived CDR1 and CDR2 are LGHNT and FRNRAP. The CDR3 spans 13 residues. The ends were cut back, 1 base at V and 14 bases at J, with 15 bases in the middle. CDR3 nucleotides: TGTGCTAGTGGTTTGGCGGGTAAAGGCAAAAAGTTCTTC. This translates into CASGLAGKGKKFF.

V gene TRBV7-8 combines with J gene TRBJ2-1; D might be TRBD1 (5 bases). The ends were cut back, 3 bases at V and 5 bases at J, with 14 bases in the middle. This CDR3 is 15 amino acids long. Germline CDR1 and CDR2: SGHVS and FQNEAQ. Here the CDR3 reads CASSFVGHRDNEQFF. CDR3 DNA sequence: TGTGCCAGCAGCTTTGTAGGACACCGTGACAATGAGCAGTTCTTC.

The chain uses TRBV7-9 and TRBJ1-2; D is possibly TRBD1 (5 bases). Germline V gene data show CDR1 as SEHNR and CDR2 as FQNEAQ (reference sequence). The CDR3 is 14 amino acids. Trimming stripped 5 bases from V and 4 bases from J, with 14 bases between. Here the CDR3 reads CASSLLQGSYGYTF. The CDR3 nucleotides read TGTGCCAGCAGCCTACTCCAGGGTAGCTATGGCTACACCTTC.

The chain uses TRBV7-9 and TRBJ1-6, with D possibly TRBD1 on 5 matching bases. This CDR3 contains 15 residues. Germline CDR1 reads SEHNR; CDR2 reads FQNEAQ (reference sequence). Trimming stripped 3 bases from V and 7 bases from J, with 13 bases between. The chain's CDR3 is CASSFQGDRNSPLHF. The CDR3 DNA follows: TGTGCCAGCAGCTTCCAGGGCGACCGAAATTCACCCCTCCACTTT.

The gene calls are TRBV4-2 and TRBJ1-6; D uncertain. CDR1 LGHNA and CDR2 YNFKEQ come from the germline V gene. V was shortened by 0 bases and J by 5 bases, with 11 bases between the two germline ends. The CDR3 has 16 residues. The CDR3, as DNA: TGTGCCAGCAGCCAAGAGTCAGAAGTGGATAATTCACCCCTCCACTTT. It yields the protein CASSQESEVDNSPLHF.

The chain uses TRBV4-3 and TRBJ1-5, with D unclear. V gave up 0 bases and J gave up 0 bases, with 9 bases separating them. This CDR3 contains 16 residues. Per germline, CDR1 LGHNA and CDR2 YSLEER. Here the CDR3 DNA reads TGCGCCAGCAGCCAAGACGTAGCCTATAGCAATCAGCCCCAGCATTTT. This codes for CASSQDVAYSNQPQHF.

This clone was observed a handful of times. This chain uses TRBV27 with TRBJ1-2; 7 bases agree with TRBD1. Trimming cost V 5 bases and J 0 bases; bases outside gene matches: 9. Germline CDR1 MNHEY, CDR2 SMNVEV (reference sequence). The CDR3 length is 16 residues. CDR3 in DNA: TGTGCCAGCAGTCCAAAGGGGGCGAGTACTAACTATGGCTACACCTTC. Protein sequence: CASSPKGASTNYGYTF.

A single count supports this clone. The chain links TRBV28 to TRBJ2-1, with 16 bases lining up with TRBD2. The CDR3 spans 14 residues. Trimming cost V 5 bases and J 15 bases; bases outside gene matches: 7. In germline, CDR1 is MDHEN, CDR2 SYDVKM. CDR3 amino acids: CASSVGTSGRAPFF. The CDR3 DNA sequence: TGTGCCAGCAGTGTCGGGACTAGCGGGAGGGCCCCGTTCTTC.

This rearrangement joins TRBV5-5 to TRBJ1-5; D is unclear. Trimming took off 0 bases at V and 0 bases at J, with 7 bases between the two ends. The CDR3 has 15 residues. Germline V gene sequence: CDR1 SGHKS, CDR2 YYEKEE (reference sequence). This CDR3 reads CASSLGATSNQPQHF. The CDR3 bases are TGTGCCAGCAGCTTGGGGGCTACTAGCAATCAGCCCCAGCATTTT.

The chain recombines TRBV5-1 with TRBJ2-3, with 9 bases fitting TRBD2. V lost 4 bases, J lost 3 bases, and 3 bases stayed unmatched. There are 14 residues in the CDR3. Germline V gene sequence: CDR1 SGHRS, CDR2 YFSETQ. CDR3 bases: TGCGCCAGCAGCCCCGCGGGGGGGACAGATACGCAGTATTTT. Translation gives CASSPAGGTDTQYF. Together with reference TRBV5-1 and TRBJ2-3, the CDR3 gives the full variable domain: KAGVTQTPRYLIKTRGQQVTLSCSPISGHRSVSWYQQTPGQGLQFLFEYFSETQRNKGNFPGRFSGRQFSNSRSEMNVSTLELGDSALYLCASSPAGGTDTQYFGPGTRLTVL.

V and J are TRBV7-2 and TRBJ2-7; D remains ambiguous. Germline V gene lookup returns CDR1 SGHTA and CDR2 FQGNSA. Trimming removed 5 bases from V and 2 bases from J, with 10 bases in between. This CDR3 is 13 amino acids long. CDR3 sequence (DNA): TGTGCCAGCAGCCTTATTTATACCTACGAGCAGTACTTC. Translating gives CASSLIYTYEQYF.

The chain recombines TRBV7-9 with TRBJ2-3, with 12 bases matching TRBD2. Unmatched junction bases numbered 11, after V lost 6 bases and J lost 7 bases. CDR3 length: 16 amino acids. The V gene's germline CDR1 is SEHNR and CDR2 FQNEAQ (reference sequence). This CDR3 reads CASSRLAGVALNTQYF. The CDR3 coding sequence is TGTGCCAGCAGTCGACTAGCGGGAGTGGCACTAAATACGCAGTATTTT.

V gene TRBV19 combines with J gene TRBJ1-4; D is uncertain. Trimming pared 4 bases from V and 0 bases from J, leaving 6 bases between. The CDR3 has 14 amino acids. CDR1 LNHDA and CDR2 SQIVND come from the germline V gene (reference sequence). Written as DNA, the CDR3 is TGTGCCAGTAGTACCGGGGCAACTAATGAAAAACTGTTTTTT. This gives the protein CASSTGATNEKLFF.

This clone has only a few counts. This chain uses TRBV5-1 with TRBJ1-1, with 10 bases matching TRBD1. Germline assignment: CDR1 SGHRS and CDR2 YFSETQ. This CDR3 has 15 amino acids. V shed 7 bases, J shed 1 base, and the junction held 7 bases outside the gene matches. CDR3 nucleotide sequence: TGCGCCAGCGACCCCGGGGACAGGGGGAACACTGAAGCTTTCTTT. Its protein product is CASDPGDRGNTEAFF.

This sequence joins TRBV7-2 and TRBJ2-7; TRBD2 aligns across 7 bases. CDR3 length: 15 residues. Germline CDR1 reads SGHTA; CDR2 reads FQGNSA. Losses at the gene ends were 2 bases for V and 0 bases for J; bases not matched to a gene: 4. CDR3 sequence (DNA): TGTGCCAGCAGCTTACTAGCGGACCTCTCCTACGAGCAGTACTTC. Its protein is CASSLLADLSYEQYF.

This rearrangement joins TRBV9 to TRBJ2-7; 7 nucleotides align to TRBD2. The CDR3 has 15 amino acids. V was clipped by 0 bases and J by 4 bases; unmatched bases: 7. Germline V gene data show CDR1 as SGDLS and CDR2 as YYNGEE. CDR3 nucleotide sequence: TGTGCCAGCAGCGTAGATATGACTAGCTCGTACGAGCAGTACTTC. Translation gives CASSVDMTSSYEQYF.

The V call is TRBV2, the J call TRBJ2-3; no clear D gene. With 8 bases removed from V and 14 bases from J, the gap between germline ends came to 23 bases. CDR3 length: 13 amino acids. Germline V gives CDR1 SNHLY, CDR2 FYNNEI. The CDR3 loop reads CASSLARLTDWYF. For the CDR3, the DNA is TGTGCCAGCTCTCTCGCCCGACTGACTGACTGGTATTTT.